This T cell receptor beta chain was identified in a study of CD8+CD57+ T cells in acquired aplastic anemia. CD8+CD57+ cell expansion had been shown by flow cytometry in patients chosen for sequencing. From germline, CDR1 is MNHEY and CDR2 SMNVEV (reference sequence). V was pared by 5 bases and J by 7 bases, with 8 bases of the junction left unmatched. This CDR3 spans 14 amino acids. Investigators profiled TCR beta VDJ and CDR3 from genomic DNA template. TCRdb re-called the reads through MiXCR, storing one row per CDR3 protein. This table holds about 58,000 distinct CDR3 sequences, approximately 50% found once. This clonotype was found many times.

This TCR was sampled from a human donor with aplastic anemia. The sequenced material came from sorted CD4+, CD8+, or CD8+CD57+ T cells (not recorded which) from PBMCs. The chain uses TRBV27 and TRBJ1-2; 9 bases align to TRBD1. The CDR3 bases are TGTGCCAGCAGTCCACAGGGGGCGACGGGTGGCTACACCTTC. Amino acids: CASSPQGATGGYTF.